These T cell receptor beta chains were read from a single sample in a study of radiotherapy plus CTLA-4 blockade in lung cancer. Assay: immunoSEQ multiplex PCR; the TCRdb copy retains only in-frame clones and omits some. The sample yields more than 75,000 clones, 60% to 80% seen once. Sequences were derived from peripheral blood, sampled from a patient treated with radiotherapy plus ipilimumab. Every receptor here comes from a human donor with non-small cell lung cancer that progressed on radiotherapy plus ipilimumab. Both conserved end residues are part of each CDR3. A D gene is named only where the DNA matches it firmly. Rows give clone size only sometimes, using once, few, many, or a class for an expanded clone.

v_call,j_call,clone_size,d_call,cdr3_nt,cdr3_aa
TRBV2,TRBJ1-5,NA,NA,TGTGCCAGCAGTGAATACCAGTTTCAGCCCCAGCATTTT,CASSEYQFQPQHF
TRBV4-3,TRBJ2-1,few,NA,TGCGCCAGCAGCCCGGGGACTGGGAATGGCGATGAGCAGTTCTTC,CASSPGTGNGDEQFF
TRBV5-4,TRBJ2-2,NA,NA,TGTGCCAGCAGAGAAGACATGACCGGGGAGCTGTTTTTT,CASREDMTGELFF
TRBV6-1,TRBJ1-3,NA,TRBD1,TGTGCCAGCAGCCCGGACAGGTACTCTGGAAACACCATATATTTT,CASSPDRYSGNTIYF
TRBV5-1,TRBJ2-5,NA,NA,TGCGCCAGCAGGACGTCGCAAGAGACCCAGTACTTC,CASRTSQETQYF
TRBV5-1,TRBJ1-2,NA,TRBD1,TGCGCCAGTTCCCCCTCCCAGGGGGGCGGCTATGGCTACACCTTC,CASSPSQGGGYGYTF
TRBV6-6,TRBJ1-4,few,NA,TGTGCCAGCAGTTCGGTTGCAACTAATGAAAAACTGTTTTTT,CASSSVATNEKLFF
TRBV6-1,TRBJ2-7,NA,TRBD1,TGTGCCAGCAGTGAAAGGTGGGACAGGGCGAGACAGTACTTC,CASSERWDRARQYF
TRBV19,TRBJ2-1,NA,NA,TGTGCCAGTAGGACGGACACCAATGAGCAGTTCTTC,CASRTDTNEQFF
TRBV5-1,TRBJ2-3,NA,TRBD2,TGCGCCAGCAGCCTTAGGACTAGCGGGGGCACAGATACGCAGTATTTT,CASSLRTSGGTDTQYF
TRBV19,TRBJ1-1,NA,NA,TGTGCCAGTAGTTCCCAGTTCCTGACAGTGAACACTGAAGCTTTCTTT,CASSSQFLTVNTEAFF
TRBV15,TRBJ1-3,NA,NA,TGTGCCACCAGCAGAGATCAAGGGACCGGAAACACCATATATTTT,CATSRDQGTGNTIYF
TRBV7-6,TRBJ2-1,NA,NA,TGTGCCAGCAGCTTAGGGCAGGGAGCCTACAATGAGCAGTTCTTC,CASSLGQGAYNEQFF
TRBV7-2,TRBJ2-6,NA,NA,TGTGCCGCGAGGCAGGGGCCTAGAGGGGGGGCCAACGTCCTGACTTTC,CAARQGPRGGANVLTF
TRBV9,TRBJ2-1,NA,NA,TGTGCCAGCAGCGTAGAGGGCAGGGCAGCCAATGAGCAGTTCTTC,CASSVEGRAANEQFF
TRBV6-5,TRBJ1-6,NA,NA,TGTGCCAGCAGTTACTCGGGCTTTTCACCCCTCCACTTT,CASSYSGFSPLHF
TRBV4-2,TRBJ1-1,NA,NA,TGTGCCAGCAGCCAATGGTCAGGGACGGGGGCTGAAGCTTTCTTT,CASSQWSGTGAEAFF
TRBV27,TRBJ1-1,NA,NA,TGTGCCAGCAGTTTCCTGGACAGCACTGAAGCTTTCTTT,CASSFLDSTEAFF
TRBV29-1,TRBJ1-2,NA,NA,TGCAGCGTTGAAAGGGGGAATGGCTACACCTTC,CSVERGNGYTF
TRBV4-2,TRBJ2-4,NA,TRBD1,TGTGCCAGCAGCCGACCCGGGACAGGGGCTAGCATTCAGTACTTC,CASSRPGTGASIQYF